What follows are 23 T cell receptor beta chains derived from one specimen sequenced in a study of CD8 T cells in ankylosing spondylitis. Each CDR3 protein gets one entry after TCRdb re-called the 5' RACE reads with MiXCR. The profile shows approximately 150,000 distinct CDR3 sequences, around 43% of them singletons. Sequencing used synovial fluid, either unsorted or a sorted T cell fraction (not recorded which). The receptor set was obtained from a male donor with ankylosing spondylitis.

This sequence joins TRBV6-1 and TRBJ2-7; D is uncertain. Germline V gene sequence: CDR1 MNHNS, CDR2 SASEGT. V lost 2 bases and J 0 bases, leaving 11 bases between the germline ends. There are 15 residues in the CDR3. CDR3 sequence (DNA): TGTGCCAGCAGTGAAACAGACCTCGTCTCCTACGAGCAGTACTTC. Translated: CASSETDLVSYEQYF.

This clonotype was seen a few times. V is TRBV6-4 and J is TRBJ2-2; 8 bases agree with TRBD1. After removal of 2 bases from V and 6 bases from J, the junction contained 5 bases not matched to a gene. The germline CDR1 and CDR2 sequences are MRHNA and SNTAGT. The CDR3 extends over 15 amino acids. DNA for the CDR3: TGTGCCAGCAGTGACCTTGGACAGGGCTCCGGGGAGCTGTTTTTT. It translates to CASSDLGQGSGELFF.

The chain carries TRBV10-3 and TRBJ2-7; TRBD1 matches 12 bases. The J segment lost 5 bases and the V segment lost 7 bases, leaving 9 bases of the junction unmatched. This CDR3 region has 15 residues. Per the germline V gene, CDR1 is ENHRY and CDR2 is SYGVKD. CDR3 protein: CAIMGTGGEGNEQYF. CDR3 nucleotides: TGTGCCATCATGGGGACAGGGGGCGAAGGGAACGAGCAGTACTTC.

This clonotype has at least ten counts. The chain employs TRBV4-1 and TRBJ2-7; maybe TRBD2 (7 bases). V dropped 0 bases and J dropped 2 bases, with 11 bases sitting between them. This CDR3 is built from 15 residues. In germline, CDR1 is MGHRA, CDR2 YSYEKL. In DNA, the CDR3 is TGCGCCAGCAGCCAAGATCGGGGGGCAACCTACGAGCAGTACTTC. It specifies CASSQDRGATYEQYF.

The chain employs TRBV28 and TRBJ2-7, with 7 bases aligning to TRBD2. With 5 bases clipped from V and 2 bases from J, the junction kept 24 bases outside the gene matches. This CDR3 spans 20 amino acids. Germline V gene sequence: CDR1 MDHEN, CDR2 SYDVKM. DNA of the CDR3: TGTGCCAGCAGTGACGTCCAGGGTGCGATGGTTGCTAGCGGCCCCTACGAGCAGTACTTC. Translating it yields CASSDVQGAMVASGPYEQYF.

The J gene is TRBJ1-6, the V gene TRBV6-6; D call uncertain. Trimming cost V 1 base and J 10 bases, with 8 bases left between them. Germline V gene lookup returns CDR1 MNHNY and CDR2 SVGAGI (reference sequence). The CDR3 spans 13 residues. As DNA, the CDR3 is TGTGCCAGCAGTTACTTTAGGGCCTCACCCCTCCACTTT. This codes for CASSYFRASPLHF.

V is TRBV9 and J is TRBJ2-3; 7 bases are shared with TRBD2. This CDR3 is 15 amino acids long. Germline CDR1 and CDR2: SGDLS and YYNGEE. Trimming took 0 bases from V and 4 from J; bases not matched to a gene: 5. CDR3 protein: CASSVERTSADTQYF. CDR3 coding DNA: TGTGCCAGCAGCGTAGAACGGACTAGTGCAGATACGCAGTATTTT.

The chain carries TRBV6-1 and TRBJ2-7, with no clear D. The CDR3 is made up of 15 amino acids. CDR1 is MNHNS and CDR2 is SASEGT in the germline V gene. Trimming shortened V by 2 bases and J by 0 bases, and 11 bases separated the two germline ends. CDR3 amino acids: CASSELLDSSYEQYF. In nucleotides, the CDR3 is TGTGCCAGCAGTGAACTCCTTGATAGCTCCTACGAGCAGTACTTC.

The rearrangement joins TRBV6-1 to TRBJ2-5; 8 bases fit TRBD2. CDR3 length equals 16 residues. CDR1 is MNHNS and CDR2 is SASEGT in the germline V gene. Trimming removed 4 bases from V and 1 base from J; junction bases left unmatched: 8. CDR3 region: CASSVILGGAQETQYF. Here the CDR3 DNA reads TGTGCCAGCAGTGTAATCCTCGGGGGGGCCCAAGAGACCCAGTACTTC.

J is TRBJ2-1 and V is TRBV11-3; a possible D gene is TRBD2 (6 bases). Germline CDR1 and CDR2: SGHNT and YENEEA. V was pared by 7 bases and J by 4 bases, with 8 bases between. This CDR3 comprises 12 residues. CDR3 region: CASTDYYNEQFF. The CDR3 bases are TGTGCCAGCACGGACTATTACAATGAGCAGTTCTTC.

This sequence joins TRBV6-5 and TRBJ1-1; TRBD1 might be the D (5 bases). V lost 1 base to trimming and J lost 0 bases, with 9 bases between them. The CDR3 sequence is 15 residues long. Germline V gene sequence: CDR1 MNHEY, CDR2 SVGAGI. The CDR3 nucleotides read TGTGCCAGCAGTTACTATGGGACTTTGAACACTGAAGCTTTCTTT. Its protein is CASSYYGTLNTEAFF.

The genes are TRBV7-9 and TRBJ2-7; no clear D. Trimming stripped 3 bases from V and 2 bases from J, with 14 bases between. The CDR3 spans 15 residues. CDR1 is SEHNR and CDR2 is FQNEAQ in the germline V gene (reference sequence). CDR3 nucleotide sequence: TGTGCCAGCAGCTTCGCGGCGGTGTGGCCCTACGAGCAGTACTTC. Its translation is CASSFAAVWPYEQYF. The whole variable domain, filled in from reference TRBV7-9 and TRBJ2-7, reads DTGVSQNPRHKITKRGQNVTFRCDPISEHNRLYWYRQTLGQGPEFLTYFQNEAQLEKSRLLSDRFSAERPKGSFSTLEIQRTEQGDSAMYLCASSFAAVWPYEQYFGPGTRLTVT.

The chain uses TRBV20-1 and TRBJ2-7; D possibly corresponds to TRBD2 (5 bases). CDR3 length equals 13 residues. Germline-derived CDR1 and CDR2 are DFQATT and SNEGSKA (reference sequence). The V end was cut by 6 bases, the J end by 0 bases, with 12 bases between. DNA of the CDR3: TGCAGTGCATTCGAGACTACCTCCTACGAGCAGTACTTC. Translated, it gives CSAFETTSYEQYF.

The sample holds one count of this clonotype. This may stem from a read error, because a much larger clone lies one nucleotide away. This rearrangement joins TRBV5-6 to TRBJ2-2; either TRBD1 or TRBD2 may fit D (5 bases each). The CDR3 is 16 amino acids. The germline V gene encodes CDR1 SGHDT and CDR2 YYEEEE. With 4 bases removed from V and 3 bases from J, the gap between germline ends came to 16 bases. In nucleotides, the CDR3 is TGTGCCAGCAGCCCATGGCTCGGGGCGGACACCGGGGAGCTGTTTTTT. It codes for CASSPWLGADTGELFF.

The chain uses TRBV12-3 or TRBV12-4 and TRBJ2-7, with D perhaps assigned TRBD1 or TRBD2 (5 bases each). CDR3 length: 12 residues. Trimming shortened V by 1 base and J by 5 bases, and 6 bases separated the two germline ends. CDR3 loop: CASSLGGDEQYF. Written as DNA, the CDR3 is TGTGCCAGCAGTTTAGGAGGGGACGAGCAGTACTTC.

This clonotype was picked up many times. This rearrangement joins TRBV9 to TRBJ1-2; possible D gene TRBD1, 6 bases. This CDR3 is built from 17 residues. V lost 0 bases to trimming and J lost 0 bases, with 15 bases between them. Germline CDR1 is SGDLS and CDR2 is YYNGEE. The CDR3 loop is CASSVAGEPIANYGYTF. In DNA form, the CDR3 reads TGTGCCAGCAGCGTAGCAGGGGAACCAATAGCTAACTATGGCTACACCTTC.

In its sample, this clonotype was seen many times. The chain has TRBV3-1 and TRBJ1-1, with a tentative D call TRBD1 (6 bases). The V end was cut by 1 base, the J end by 4 bases, with 13 bases between. Per germline, CDR1 LGHDT and CDR2 YNNKEL (reference sequence). The CDR3 extends over 15 amino acids. The CDR3 loop reads CASSQGTGFSTEAFF. The CDR3 region has the DNA TGTGCCAGCAGCCAAGGAACAGGGTTTAGCACTGAAGCTTTCTTT.

The chain carries TRBV11-2 and TRBJ1-2, with TRBD1 matching 8 bases. Germline V gene lookup returns CDR1 SGHAT and CDR2 FQNNGV. The ends lost 2 bases at V and 14 bases at J; junction bases unmatched: 10. The CDR3 extends over 13 amino acids. CDR3 loop: CASSLFPGGAGTF. The CDR3 region has the DNA TGTGCCAGCAGCTTATTCCCAGGGGGCGCCGGGACCTTC.

V usage is TRBV7-9 and J usage is TRBJ1-2; the D is unclear. The CDR3 consists of 12 residues. Per germline, CDR1 SEHNR and CDR2 FQNEAQ (reference sequence). Trimming shortened V by 1 base and J by 8 bases, and 8 bases separated the two germline ends. Here the CDR3 DNA reads TGTGCCAGCAGCTTAGGGCCCGAGGGCTACACCTTC. It translates to CASSLGPEGYTF.

The chain carries TRBV20-1 and TRBJ2-7; D is possibly TRBD1 (5 bases). V gave up 3 bases and J gave up 2 bases, with 11 bases separating them. This CDR3 has 13 amino acids. In germline, CDR1 is DFQATT, CDR2 SNEGSKA (reference sequence). The CDR3 DNA sequence: TGCAGTGCTAGGATTGACAGCCCCTACGAGCAGTACTTC. Residues: CSARIDSPYEQYF.

This chain joins TRBV7-9 and TRBJ1-4; unclear D gene. The CDR3 spans 15 residues. The V gene lost 5 bases and the J gene lost 0 bases, with 10 bases spanning the gap. From germline, CDR1 is SEHNR and CDR2 FQNEAQ (reference sequence). This chain's CDR3 is CASSPEDATNEKLFF. For the CDR3, the DNA is TGTGCCAGCAGCCCAGAGGATGCAACTAATGAAAAACTGTTTTTT.

The genes are TRBV11-2 and TRBJ2-3; the match to TRBD1 covers 8 bases. V shed 2 bases, J shed 0 bases, and the junction held 7 bases outside the gene matches. Germline V gene lookup returns CDR1 SGHAT and CDR2 FQNNGV. The CDR3 extends over 17 amino acids. CDR3 sequence reads: CASSLSGTGDSTDTQYF. CDR3 DNA: TGTGCCAGCAGCTTATCGGGGACAGGAGATAGCACAGATACGCAGTATTTT.

This clonotype was counted between two and nine times. This chain joins TRBV4-3 and TRBJ2-3; D not resolved. Per the germline V gene, CDR1 is LGHNA and CDR2 is YSLEER. Trimming left V 1 base short and J 5 bases short, with 7 bases between. The CDR3 has 13 amino acids. DNA for the CDR3: TGCGCCAGCAGCCAAGGTACCGAAGATACGCAGTATTTT. It yields the protein CASSQGTEDTQYF.